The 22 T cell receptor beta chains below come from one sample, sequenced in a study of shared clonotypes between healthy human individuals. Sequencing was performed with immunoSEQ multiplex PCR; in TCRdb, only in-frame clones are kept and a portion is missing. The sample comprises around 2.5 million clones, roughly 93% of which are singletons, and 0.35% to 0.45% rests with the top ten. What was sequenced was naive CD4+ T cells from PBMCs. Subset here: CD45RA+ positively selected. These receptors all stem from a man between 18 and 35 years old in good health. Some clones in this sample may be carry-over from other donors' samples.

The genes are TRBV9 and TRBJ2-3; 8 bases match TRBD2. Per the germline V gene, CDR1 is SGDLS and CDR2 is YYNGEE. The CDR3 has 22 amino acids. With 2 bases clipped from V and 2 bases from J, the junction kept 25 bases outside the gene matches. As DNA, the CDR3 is TGTGCCAGCAGCGTTGGAGGTGGCAGGGCGGGGGTAGCGGGAAGGTACACAGATACGCAGTATTTT. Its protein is CASSVGGGRAGVAGRYTDTQYF. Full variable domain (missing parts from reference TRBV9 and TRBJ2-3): DSGVTQTPKHLITATGQRVTLRCSPRSGDLSVYWYQQSLDQGLQFLIQYYNGEERAKGNILERFSAQQFPDLHSELNLSSLELGDSALYFCASSVGGGRAGVAGRYTDTQYFGPGTRLTVL.

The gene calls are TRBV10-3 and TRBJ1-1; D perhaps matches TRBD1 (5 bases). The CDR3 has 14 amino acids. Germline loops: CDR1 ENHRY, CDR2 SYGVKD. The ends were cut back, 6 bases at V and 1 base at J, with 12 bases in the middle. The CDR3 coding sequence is TGTGCCATCAGCCCGGGACCGACGAACACTGAAGCTTTCTTT. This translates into CAISPGPTNTEAFF.

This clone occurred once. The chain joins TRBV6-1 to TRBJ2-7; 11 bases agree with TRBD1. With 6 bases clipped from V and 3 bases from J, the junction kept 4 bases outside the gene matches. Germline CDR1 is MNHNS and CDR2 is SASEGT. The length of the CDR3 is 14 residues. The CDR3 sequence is CASRDRGRGYEQYF. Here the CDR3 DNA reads TGTGCCAGCAGGGACAGGGGGCGCGGCTACGAGCAGTACTTC.

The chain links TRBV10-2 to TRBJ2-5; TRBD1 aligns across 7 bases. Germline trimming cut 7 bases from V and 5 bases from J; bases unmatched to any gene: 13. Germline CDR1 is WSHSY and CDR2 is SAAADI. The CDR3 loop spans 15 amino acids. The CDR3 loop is CASIVNPGQWETQYF. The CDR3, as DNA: TGCGCCAGCATTGTGAATCCGGGACAGTGGGAGACCCAGTACTTC.

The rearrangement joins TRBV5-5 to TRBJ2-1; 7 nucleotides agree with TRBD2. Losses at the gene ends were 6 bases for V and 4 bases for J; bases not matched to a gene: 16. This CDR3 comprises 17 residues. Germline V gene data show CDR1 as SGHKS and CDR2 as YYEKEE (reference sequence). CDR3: CASILSRRASGYNEQFF. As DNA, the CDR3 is TGTGCCAGCATCCTATCCCGGAGGGCTAGCGGATACAATGAGCAGTTCTTC.

CDR3 sequence reads: CSGWTDIQETQYF. The CDR3 DNA is TGCAGCGGATGGACAGACATCCAAGAGACCCAGTACTTC. This rearrangement joins TRBV29-1 to TRBJ2-5; possible D gene TRBD1, 6 bases. The CDR3 covers 13 residues. The V gene lost 7 bases and the J gene lost 1 base, with 13 bases spanning the gap. Germline V gene lookup returns CDR1 SQVTM and CDR2 ANQGSEA.

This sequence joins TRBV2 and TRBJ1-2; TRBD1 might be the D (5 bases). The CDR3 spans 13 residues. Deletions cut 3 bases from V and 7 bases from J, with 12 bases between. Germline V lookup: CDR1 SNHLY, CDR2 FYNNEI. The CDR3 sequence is CASSDLGRGGYTF. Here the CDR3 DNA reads TGTGCCAGCAGTGACTTGGGAAGGGGTGGCTACACCTTC.

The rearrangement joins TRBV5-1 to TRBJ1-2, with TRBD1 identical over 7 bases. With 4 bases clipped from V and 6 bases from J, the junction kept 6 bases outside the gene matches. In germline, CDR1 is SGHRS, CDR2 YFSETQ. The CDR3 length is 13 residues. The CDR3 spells CASSPQGVDGYTF. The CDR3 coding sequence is TGCGCCAGCAGCCCGCAGGGGGTTGATGGCTACACCTTC.

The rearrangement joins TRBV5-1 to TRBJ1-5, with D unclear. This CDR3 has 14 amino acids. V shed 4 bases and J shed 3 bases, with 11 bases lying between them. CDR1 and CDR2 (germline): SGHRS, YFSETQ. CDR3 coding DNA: TGCGCCAGCAGCCCCGACATGGACAATCAGCCCCAGCATTTT. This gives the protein CASSPDMDNQPQHF.

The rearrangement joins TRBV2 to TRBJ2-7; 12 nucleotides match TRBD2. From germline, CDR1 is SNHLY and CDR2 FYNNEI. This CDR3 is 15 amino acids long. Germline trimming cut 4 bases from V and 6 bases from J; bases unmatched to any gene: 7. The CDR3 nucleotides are TGTGCCAGCAGTGGGACTAGCGGGAAGGGGCCCGAGCAGTACTTC. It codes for CASSGTSGKGPEQYF.

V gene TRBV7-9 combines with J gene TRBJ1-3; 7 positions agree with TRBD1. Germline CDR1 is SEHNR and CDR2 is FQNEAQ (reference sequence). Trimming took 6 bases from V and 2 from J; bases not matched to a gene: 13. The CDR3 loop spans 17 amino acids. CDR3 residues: CASRRGSNRGAGNTIYF. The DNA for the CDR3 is TGTGCCAGCAGACGCGGATCCAACAGGGGCGCTGGAAACACCATATATTTT.

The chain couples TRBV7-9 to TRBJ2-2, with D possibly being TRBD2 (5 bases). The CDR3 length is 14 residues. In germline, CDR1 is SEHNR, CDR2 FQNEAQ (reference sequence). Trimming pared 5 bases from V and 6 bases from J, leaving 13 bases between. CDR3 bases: TGTGCCAGCAGCCAACAGACGAGGGCCGGGGAGCTGTTTTTT. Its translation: CASSQQTRAGELFF.

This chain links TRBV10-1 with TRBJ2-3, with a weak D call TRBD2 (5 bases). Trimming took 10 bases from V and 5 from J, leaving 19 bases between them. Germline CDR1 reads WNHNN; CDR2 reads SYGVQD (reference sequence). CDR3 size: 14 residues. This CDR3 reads CATSDSLPGDTQYF. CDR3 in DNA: TGCGCCACATCGGACTCTCTTCCTGGAGATACGCAGTATTTT.

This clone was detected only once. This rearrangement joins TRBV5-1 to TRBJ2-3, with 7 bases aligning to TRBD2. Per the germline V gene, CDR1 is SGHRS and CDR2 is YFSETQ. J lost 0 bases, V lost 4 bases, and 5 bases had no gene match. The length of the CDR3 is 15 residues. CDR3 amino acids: CASSQERGSTDTQYF. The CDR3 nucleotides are TGCGCCAGCAGCCAAGAGCGGGGTAGCACAGATACGCAGTATTTT.

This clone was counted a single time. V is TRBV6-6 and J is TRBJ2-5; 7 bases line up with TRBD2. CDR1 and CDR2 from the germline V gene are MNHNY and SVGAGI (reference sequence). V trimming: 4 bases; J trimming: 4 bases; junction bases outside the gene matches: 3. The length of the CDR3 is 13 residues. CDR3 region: CASSFGLGETQYF. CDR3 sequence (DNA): TGTGCCAGCAGTTTCGGACTAGGAGAGACCCAGTACTTC.

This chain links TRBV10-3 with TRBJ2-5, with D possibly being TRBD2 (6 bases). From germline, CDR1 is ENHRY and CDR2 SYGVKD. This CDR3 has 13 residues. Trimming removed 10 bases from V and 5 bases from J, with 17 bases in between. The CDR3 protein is CATSLEGGETQYF. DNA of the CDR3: TGTGCCACCTCCCTGGAGGGCGGGGAGACCCAGTACTTC.

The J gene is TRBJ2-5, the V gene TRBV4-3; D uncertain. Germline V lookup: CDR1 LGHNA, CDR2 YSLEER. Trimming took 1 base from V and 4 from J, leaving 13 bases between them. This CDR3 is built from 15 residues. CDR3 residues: CASSQGPPGGETQYF. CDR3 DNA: TGCGCCAGCAGCCAAGGCCCCCCGGGTGGAGAGACCCAGTACTTC.

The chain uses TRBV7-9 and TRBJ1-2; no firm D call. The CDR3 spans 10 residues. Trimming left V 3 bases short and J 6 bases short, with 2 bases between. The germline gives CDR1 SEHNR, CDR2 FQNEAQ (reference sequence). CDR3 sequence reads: CASSFDGYTF. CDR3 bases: TGTGCCAGCAGCTTCGATGGCTACACCTTC.

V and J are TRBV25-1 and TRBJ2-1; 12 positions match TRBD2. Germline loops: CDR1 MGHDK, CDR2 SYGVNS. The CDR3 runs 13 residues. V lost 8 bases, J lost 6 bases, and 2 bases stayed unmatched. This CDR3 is CASQTSGSNEQFF. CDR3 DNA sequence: TGTGCCAGCCAGACTAGCGGGAGCAATGAGCAGTTCTTC.

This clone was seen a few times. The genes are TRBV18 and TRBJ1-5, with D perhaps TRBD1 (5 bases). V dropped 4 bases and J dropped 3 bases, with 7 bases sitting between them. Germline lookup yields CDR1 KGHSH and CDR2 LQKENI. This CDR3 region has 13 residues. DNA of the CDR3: TGTGCCAGCTCACTAGGGGTCAATCAGCCCCAGCATTTT. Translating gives CASSLGVNQPQHF.

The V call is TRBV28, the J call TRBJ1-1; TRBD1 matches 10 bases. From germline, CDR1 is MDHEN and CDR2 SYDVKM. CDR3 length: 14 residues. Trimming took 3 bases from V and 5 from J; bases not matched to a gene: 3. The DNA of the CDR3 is TGTGCCAGCAGTTTTGGACAGGGGGTGACTGAAGCTTTCTTT. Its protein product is CASSFGQGVTEAFF.

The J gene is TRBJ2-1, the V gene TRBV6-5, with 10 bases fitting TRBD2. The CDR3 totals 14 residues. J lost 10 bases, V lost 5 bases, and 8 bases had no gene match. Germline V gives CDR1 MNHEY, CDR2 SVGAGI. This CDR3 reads CASSTTSGRAEQFF. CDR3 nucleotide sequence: TGTGCCAGCAGTACGACCAGCGGGAGGGCCGAGCAGTTCTTC.